The clone carrying this TCR beta chain was found a few times. The antigen remains undetermined. Time point in this sample: pre-sensitization, week 0. This sample's treatment: therapeutic diphenylcyclopropenone sensitization with weekly scalp DPC. Each donor was an alopecia patient between 18 and 70 years of age who qualified for DPC. This sample was included in a study of human T cells and chemical hapten exposure. Germline V lookup: CDR1 MNHNS, CDR2 SASEGT. The length of the CDR3 is 15 residues. The junction had 10 bases not matched to a gene; V was cut back by 5 bases and J by 6 bases. The library gave individual cDNA molecules unique molecular identifiers. Via MiXCR, TCRdb re-called the RACE reads, giving one row per CDR3 protein. The sample contains under 110,000 distinct CDR3 sequences, 10% to 15% of which appear only once. Study conclusions and caveats: Expanded TCR sets contained significantly more large CDR3 similarity clusters than controls.

This sequence originates from a woman in her forties or fifties with alopecia areata. Some clones in this sample may be carry-over from other donors' samples. The chain carries TRBV6-1 and TRBJ1-5; 7 bases line up with TRBD1. Source: whole blood, taken in connection with sensitization to the hapten diphenylcyclopropenone (DPC). The CDR3 DNA follows: TGTGCCAGCAGTCATACCCGGACAGGAAGTCAGCCCCAGCATTTT. It codes for CASSHTRTGSQPQHF.